The 27 T cell receptor beta chains given below trace back to one sample, sequenced in a study of identical twins. One entry per CDR3 protein results from TCRdb running MiXCR on the 5' RACE reads. The sample records about 480,000 distinct CDR3 sequences, 14% being singletons. The same sample was also studied in work on yellow fever vaccine responses in identical twins.

Sequences were obtained from CD4+ T cells sorted from blood. The receptors originated from a woman aged 18-35 years in good health.

In this sample, this clonotype turned up a few times. In DNA, the CDR3 is TGTGCCAGCAGTGGGGACATACAAGAGACCCAGTACTTC. It is translated as CASSGDIQETQYF. The V and J genes are TRBV12-3 or TRBV12-4 and TRBJ2-5, with D maybe TRBD1 (6 bases). The CDR3 extends over 13 amino acids. Between the trimmed V and J ends, which lost 5 bases and 2 bases, there was a span of 9 bases.

The genes are TRBV12-3 or TRBV12-4 and TRBJ2-7, with D hard to call. The CDR3 contains 12 residues. Trimming took off 6 bases at V and 2 bases at J, with 8 bases between the two ends. CDR3 sequence (DNA): TGTGCCAGCAGCCGCCGGGCCTACGAGCAGTACTTC. Translating gives CASSRRAYEQYF.

V is TRBV7-2 and J is TRBJ2-7; TRBD2 aligns across 13 bases. J gave up 5 bases and V 5 bases, and 6 bases lay outside the gene matches. This CDR3 is 15 amino acids long. CDR1 and CDR2 (germline): SGHTA, FQGNSA. The CDR3 spells CASSPWTSGSHEQYF. DNA for the CDR3: TGTGCCAGCAGCCCTTGGACTAGCGGGAGTCACGAGCAGTACTTC.

This clonotype has ten or more counts. The rearrangement joins TRBV6-2 or TRBV6-3 to TRBJ2-7, with no clear D. This CDR3 has 11 amino acids. V was cut by 5 bases and J by 1 base, with 3 bases left in between. CDR1 and CDR2 (germline): MNHEY, SVGEGT. DNA for the CDR3: TGTGCCAGCAGTCGGTCCTACGAGCAGTACTTC. Its translation is CASSRSYEQYF.

This clonotype has a handful of counts. The J gene is TRBJ2-1, the V gene TRBV20-1, with 10 positions matching TRBD2. This CDR3 has 14 residues. V dropped 6 bases and J dropped 7; count of bases not matched to a gene: 9. Per the germline V gene, CDR1 is DFQATT and CDR2 is SNEGSKA (reference sequence). CDR3 protein: CSASSGGAGNEQFF. In DNA, the CDR3 is TGCAGTGCCTCGAGCGGGGGGGCTGGAAATGAGCAGTTCTTC.

As for this clonotype: Its ends do not fully match the called genes, so a read error is possible. The V and J genes are TRBV18 and TRBJ2-7, with TRBD1 matching 11 bases. The germline CDR1 and CDR2 sequences are KGHSH and LQKENI. The CDR3 covers 15 residues. In nucleotides, the CDR3 is TGTACCAGCTCACCCGGGACAGGGGGCTCCTACGAGCAGTACTTC. This translates into CTSSPGTGGSYEQYF.

This chain links TRBV14 with TRBJ2-3, with a weak D call TRBD2 (6 bases). The CDR3 extends over 17 amino acids. Germline CDR1 is SGHDN and CDR2 is FVKESK. V was pared by 0 bases and J by 2 bases, with 15 bases between. The CDR3 sequence: CASSQDWGDPYTDTQYF. In DNA, the CDR3 is TGTGCCAGCAGCCAAGATTGGGGGGACCCCTACACAGATACGCAGTATTTT.

This clonotype was detected ten times or more. The V and J genes are TRBV7-2 and TRBJ2-1; TRBD2 matches 9 bases. V shed 5 bases and J 6 bases; nucleotides not matched to a gene: 8. Germline CDR1 reads SGHTA; CDR2 reads FQGNSA. CDR3 length equals 15 residues. CDR3 coding DNA: TGTGCCAGCAGCGATAGCGGGAGAAGGAGCAATGAGCAGTTCTTC. This encodes CASSDSGRRSNEQFF.

This clonotype was counted a few times. The chain carries TRBV20-1 and TRBJ2-3, with a weak D call TRBD2 (7 bases). V shed 0 bases and J shed 3 bases, with 13 bases lying between them. The CDR3 extends over 15 amino acids. The germline CDR1 and CDR2 sequences are DFQATT and SNEGSKA (reference sequence). CDR3 in DNA: TGCAGTGCTAGAGATTGGGGGGGCCCTACAGATACGCAGTATTTT. Its translation: CSARDWGGPTDTQYF.

This clonotype was detected a few times. The chain links TRBV12-3 or TRBV12-4 to TRBJ2-7, with TRBD2 as a possible D gene (5 bases). V was pared by 8 bases and J by 2 bases, with 22 bases between. This CDR3 comprises 16 residues. The chain's CDR3 is CASGTMGRGLAYEQYF. Here the CDR3 DNA reads TGTGCCAGCGGAACGATGGGGAGAGGACTGGCCTACGAGCAGTACTTC.

The rearrangement joins TRBV29-1 to TRBJ2-3, with 9 bases identical to TRBD1. Per germline, CDR1 SQVTM and CDR2 ANQGSEA. CDR3 length equals 13 residues. V shed 7 bases, J shed 4 bases, and the junction held 6 bases outside the gene matches. The CDR3: CSGGQGIADTQYF. The CDR3 DNA is TGCAGCGGTGGACAGGGGATCGCAGATACGCAGTATTTT.

This clonotype was counted only a few times. The chain employs TRBV6-1 and TRBJ1-5; D call uncertain. The CDR3 is made up of 13 amino acids. V lost 7 bases and J 1 base, leaving 8 bases between the germline ends. The germline CDR1 and CDR2 sequences are MNHNS and SASEGT. CDR3 nucleotide sequence: TGTGCCAGCACGGCGGGGAGCAATCAGCCCCAGCATTTT. Its translation is CASTAGSNQPQHF.

There are a few counts of this clonotype. The chain recombines TRBV27 with TRBJ2-4; D gene unclear. This CDR3 has 15 residues. Deletions cut 7 bases from V and 0 bases from J, with 13 bases between. The germline gives CDR1 MNHEY, CDR2 SMNVEV (reference sequence). The CDR3 DNA reads as TGTGCCAGCACCAGCGCCGGCCTAGCCAAAAACATTCAGTACTTC. This encodes CASTSAGLAKNIQYF.

In its sample, this clonotype was seen many times. The rearrangement joins TRBV5-1 to TRBJ1-1; unclear D gene. Germline lookup yields CDR1 SGHRS and CDR2 YFSETQ. The CDR3 totals 12 residues. The V end was cut by 6 bases, the J end by 6 bases, with 12 bases between. The CDR3 protein is CASTTDRAEAFF. DNA for the CDR3: TGCGCCAGCACCACCGATCGGGCTGAAGCTTTCTTT. Using reference TRBV5-1 and TRBJ1-1 for the parts outside the CDR3, the full variable domain is KAGVTQTPRYLIKTRGQQVTLSCSPISGHRSVSWYQQTPGQGLQFLFEYFSETQRNKGNFPGRFSGRQFSNSRSEMNVSTLELGDSALYLCASTTDRAEAFFGQGTRLTVV.

This clonotype was observed a single time. The chain links TRBV6-1 to TRBJ2-6, with 8 bases fitting TRBD2. V lost 6 bases, J lost 0 bases, and 13 bases stayed unmatched. There are 19 residues in the CDR3. Germline lookup yields CDR1 MNHNS and CDR2 SASEGT. The CDR3 DNA sequence: TGTGCCAGCAGGGTGCGACAGGCGGGGGGAAACTCTGGGGCCAACGTCCTGACTTTC. Translating gives CASRVRQAGGNSGANVLTF.

This clonotype has more than one count but fewer than ten. The chain couples TRBV24-1 to TRBJ2-2; TRBD1 aligns across 7 bases. The CDR3 spans 17 residues. Germline CDR1 reads KGHDR; CDR2 reads SFDVKD. J was trimmed by 0 bases and V by 7 bases; bases with no gene match: 10. CDR3 nucleotides: TGTGCCACCAGCCACCCATCCGGGACAGCGAACACCGGGGAGCTGTTTTTT. Amino acids: CATSHPSGTANTGELFF.

The rearrangement uses TRBV11-2 and TRBJ2-7, with 15 bases lining up with TRBD2. The CDR3 has 16 residues. With V trimmed by 6 bases and J by 5 bases, 8 bases remained unmatched. CDR1 is SGHAT, CDR2 FQNNGV, per germline. The chain's CDR3 is CASRRPGTSGRNEQYF. In DNA, the CDR3 is TGTGCCAGCAGGAGGCCCGGGACTAGCGGGAGGAACGAGCAGTACTTC. The variable domain in full, with the rest retrieved from reference TRBV11-2 and TRBJ2-7, is EAGVAQSPRYKIIEKRQSVAFWCNPISGHATLYWYQQILGQGPKLLIQFQNNGVVDDSQLPKDRFSAERLKGVDSTLKIQPAKLEDSAVYLCASRRPGTSGRNEQYFGPGTRLTVT.

This clonotype was observed many times. The chain recombines TRBV9 with TRBJ2-7, with a possible D match to TRBD1 (7 bases). Germline CDR1 SGDLS, CDR2 YYNGEE. The CDR3 loop spans 14 amino acids. V was cut by 3 bases and J by 5 bases, with 15 bases left in between. CDR3 loop: CASSGPGGLHEQYF. CDR3 DNA: TGTGCCAGCAGCGGCCCAGGGGGACTCCACGAGCAGTACTTC.

Only a few counts were recorded for this clonotype. As DNA, the CDR3 is TGTGCCAGCAGCCCTCACTTCGGGACAGGGGTCTCACCCCTCCACTTT. Its translation: CASSPHFGTGVSPLHF. This sequence joins TRBV7-9 and TRBJ1-6; 10 bases are shared with TRBD1. This CDR3 contains 16 residues. V was pared by 5 bases and J by 10 bases, with 11 bases of the junction left unmatched. Per the germline V gene, CDR1 is SEHNR and CDR2 is FQNEAQ (reference sequence).

This clonotype was observed a handful of times. The chain couples TRBV24-1 to TRBJ2-5; weak D call: TRBD2 (5 bases). Trimming stripped 4 bases from V and 2 bases from J, with 13 bases between. There are 15 residues in the CDR3. From germline, CDR1 is KGHDR and CDR2 SFDVKD. The CDR3 bases are TGTGCCACCAGTGAAGTACGGGGATTGCAAGAGACCCAGTACTTC. Encoded protein: CATSEVRGLQETQYF.

This clonotype was recorded many times. The chain links TRBV29-1 to TRBJ2-2; D may be TRBD1 (5 bases). This CDR3 has 15 residues. Germline V gives CDR1 SQVTM, CDR2 ANQGSEA. The V end lost 5 bases, the J end lost 4 bases, and 17 bases lay between the germline ends. The CDR3 loop is CSVPMGRTTTGELFF. The CDR3 nucleotides are TGCAGCGTTCCTATGGGGCGGACCACCACCGGGGAGCTGTTTTTT.

The V and J genes are TRBV20-1 and TRBJ2-1; 10 positions match TRBD2. Germline lookup yields CDR1 DFQATT and CDR2 SNEGSKA (reference sequence). V shed 3 bases, J shed 5 bases, and the junction held 10 bases outside the gene matches. The CDR3 is 16 amino acids. The CDR3 nucleotides are TGCAGTGCTAGGGACCCTAGCGGGAGAGGGAACAATGAGCAGTTCTTC. It is translated as CSARDPSGRGNNEQFF.

This clonotype was seen only a few times. The chain couples TRBV28 to TRBJ2-3; 7 bases are a match to TRBD1. The CDR3 has 14 residues. The J segment lost 2 bases and the V segment lost 4 bases, leaving 3 bases of the junction unmatched. The germline V gene has CDR1 MDHEN and CDR2 SYDVKM. DNA of the CDR3: TGTGCCAGCAGTTCCGGGACAGACACAGATACGCAGTATTTT. Its protein is CASSSGTDTDTQYF.

This clonotype was counted many times. The genes are TRBV20-1 and TRBJ1-1; D call uncertain. This CDR3 has 11 residues. Per the germline V gene, CDR1 is DFQATT and CDR2 is SNEGSKA (reference sequence). Trimming took off 2 bases at V and 8 bases at J, with 9 bases between the two ends. CDR3 DNA: TGCAGTGCTAGAAAGACGGTAGAAGCTTTCTTT. It codes for CSARKTVEAFF.

This clonotype was recorded many times. The rearrangement links TRBV9 to TRBJ2-5; perhaps TRBD2 as D (5 bases). The CDR3 has 14 residues. Germline V gene lookup returns CDR1 SGDLS and CDR2 YYNGEE. The V end was cut by 0 bases, the J end by 4 bases, with 10 bases between. The CDR3, as DNA: TGTGCCAGCAGCGTAGGAAGAGGGAGAGAGACCCAGTACTTC. This encodes CASSVGRGRETQYF. Together with reference TRBV9 and TRBJ2-5, the CDR3 gives the full variable domain: DSGVTQTPKHLITATGQRVTLRCSPRSGDLSVYWYQQSLDQGLQFLIQYYNGEERAKGNILERFSAQQFPDLHSELNLSSLELGDSALYFCASSVGRGRETQYFGPGTRLLVL.

This clonotype was counted between two and nine times. The chain combines TRBV7-9 with TRBJ2-7; 7 bases line up with TRBD2. The V gene's germline CDR1 is SEHNR and CDR2 FQNEAQ (reference sequence). The CDR3 loop spans 16 amino acids. The V gene end was trimmed by 7 bases and the J gene end by 1 base; junction bases not matched to a gene: 13. CDR3 in DNA: TGTGCCAGCACCCTAGTGGGCGGGAGCCCTTCCTACGAGCAGTACTTC. This gives the protein CASTLVGGSPSYEQYF.

The sample holds many counts of this clonotype. In DNA, the CDR3 is TGCGCCAGCAGCGTCGACACTGAAGCTTTCTTT. Translated: CASSVDTEAFF. The genes are TRBV5-1 and TRBJ1-1; D ambiguous. The germline CDR1 and CDR2 sequences are SGHRS and YFSETQ. V was clipped by 4 bases and J by 3 bases, with 4 bases between them. CDR3 length: 11 residues.